This T cell receptor (beta chain) was captured in a study of T cells in localized non-small cell lung cancer. General observations from the study: Uninvolved neighboring lung showed the greatest T cell clonality, exceeding tumor.

The CDR3 is 16 residues long. Trimming took 5 bases from V and 2 from J; bases not matched to a gene: 5. Germline values: CDR1 LNHDA, CDR2 SQIVND (reference sequence). Method: immunoSEQ multiplex PCR; TCRdb's copy keeps in-frame clones and lacks some. The repertoire holds around 94,000 clones, approximately 90% seen once, with more than 14% in the top ten. Note on this clone: The antigen remains undetermined.

The material sequenced was peripheral blood, taken before any cancer treatment. The V call is TRBV19, the J call TRBJ2-6, with 8 nucleotides matching TRBD2. This sequence was found in a man between 40 and 70 years old with stage I squamous cell lung carcinoma. The CDR3 DNA follows: TGTGCCAGTAGTCCGCAGCGGGGGACTGGGGCCAACGTCCTGACTTTC. This sequence encodes CASSPQRGTGANVLTF. Based on the CDR3 plus reference TRBV19 and TRBJ2-6, the full variable domain is DGGITQSPKYLFRKEGQNVTLSCEQNLNHDAMYWYRQDPGQGLRLIYYSQIVNDFQKGDIAEGYSVSREKKESFPLTVTSAQKNPTAFYLCASSPQRGTGANVLTFGAGSRLTVL.